This T cell receptor beta chain is drawn from a study of graft-versus-host responses after intestinal transplantation. Study-wide context: The study gave all recipients anti-thymocyte globulin induction, then tacrolimus and steroids for roughly 3 years.

As regards this clone: Its antigen is unknown.

Trimming removed 6 bases from V and 0 bases from J, with 11 bases in between. The germline V gene has CDR1 LNHDA and CDR2 SQIVND (reference sequence). The CDR3 is 14 amino acids. TCRdb keeps only in-frame clones here, not all; method: immunoSEQ multiplex PCR. The profile shows roughly 89,000 clones, roughly 91% of them singletons. This receptor was identified in a human donor who received an intestinal transplant. The sequencing used unstimulated CD4+ T cells sorted from spleen or lymph node cells, collected before intestinal transplant. V and J are TRBV19 and TRBJ1-1; D possibly corresponds to TRBD1 (5 bases). The chain's CDR3 is CASRLDRLNTEAFF. CDR3 coding DNA: TGTGCCAGTAGATTAGACAGACTGAACACTGAAGCTTTCTTT.